The 15 T cell receptor beta chains below come from one sample, sequenced in a study of blood T cell repertoires in COVID-19. TCRdb's table, derived via immunoSEQ multiplex PCR, lists solely in-frame clones and lacks some. The sample consists of some 58,000 clones, approximately 78% of them appearing once. The sample consisted of peripheral blood. These receptors came from a man aged 55-75 years with COVID-19, enrolled during active disease.

V gene TRBV7-9 combines with J gene TRBJ2-7; possibly TRBD1 for D (6 bases). CDR1 and CDR2 from the germline V gene are SEHNR and FQNEAQ (reference sequence). V was pared by 5 bases and J by 8 bases, with 13 bases between. CDR3 length: 12 residues. For the CDR3, the DNA is TGTGCCAGCAGCCCTACAGGGAACCAGCAGTACTTC. It translates to CASSPTGNQQYF.

The chain employs TRBV7-6 and TRBJ2-1; 8 nucleotides match TRBD1. The CDR3 consists of 13 residues. Trimming took 5 bases from V and 6 from J; bases not matched to a gene: 3. The germline V gene has CDR1 SGHVS and CDR2 FNYEAQ. The CDR3 nucleotides are TGTGCCAGCAGCCAAGACAGGGGCAATGAGCAGTTCTTC. Its protein is CASSQDRGNEQFF.

In its sample, this clone was seen once. The chain carries TRBV7-8 and TRBJ2-2; D is perhaps TRBD1 (5 bases). V was cut by 5 bases and J by 5 bases, with 21 bases left in between. CDR1 SGHVS and CDR2 FQNEAQ come from the germline V gene. This CDR3 is built from 17 residues. The CDR3 sequence: CASSSHSGALGTGELFF. As DNA, the CDR3 is TGTGCCAGCAGCAGCCACAGTGGGGCTTTGGGGACCGGGGAGCTGTTTTTT.

The chain has TRBV7-6 and TRBJ1-6, with 7 bases fitting TRBD1. The CDR3 runs 15 residues. The V segment lost 5 bases and the J segment 7 bases; nucleotides outside the gene matches: 8. The germline V gene encodes CDR1 SGHVS and CDR2 FNYEAQ. The CDR3 DNA reads as TGTGCCAGCAGCCCGCGACAGGGCTCCAATTCACCCCTCCACTTT. Protein sequence: CASSPRQGSNSPLHF.

This clone was counted a few times. This chain links TRBV11-2 with TRBJ1-1; D is undetermined. The CDR3 has 15 residues. Per germline, CDR1 SGHAT and CDR2 FQNNGV. Trimming shortened V by 5 bases and J by 5 bases, and 18 bases separated the two germline ends. CDR3 amino acids: CASSAIERVRTEAFF. DNA for the CDR3: TGTGCCAGCAGCGCTATCGAGCGGGTGAGGACTGAAGCTTTCTTT.

The chain combines TRBV4-1 with TRBJ1-4, with 9 bases that match TRBD1. Germline lookup yields CDR1 MGHRA and CDR2 YSYEKL. The CDR3 is 15 residues long. V lost 4 bases and J lost 6; bases outside the gene matches: 6. The CDR3 bases are TGCGCCAGCAGCCTCACCGGGACAGGGTATGAAAAACTGTTTTTT. Translated: CASSLTGTGYEKLFF.

This clone was recorded only once. The chain is built from TRBV9 and TRBJ2-1; 7 nucleotides align to TRBD2. Trimming removed 2 bases from V and 2 bases from J; junction bases left unmatched: 4. Germline V gene data show CDR1 as SGDLS and CDR2 as YYNGEE. This CDR3 comprises 15 residues. The CDR3 DNA is TGTGCCAGCAGCGTGGCGGGAGCTCCCTACAATGAGCAGTTCTTC. This encodes CASSVAGAPYNEQFF.

This clone was counted once. The chain joins TRBV7-8 to TRBJ2-7; 8 nucleotides align to TRBD2. With 2 bases clipped from V and 5 bases from J, the junction kept 5 bases outside the gene matches. This CDR3 is built from 14 residues. Germline CDR1 and CDR2: SGHVS and FQNEAQ. The CDR3 is CASSLNERENEQYF. The CDR3 nucleotides read TGTGCCAGCAGCTTAAATGAGCGGGAGAACGAGCAGTACTTC.

The V gene is TRBV7-3, the J gene TRBJ2-3, with TRBD2 identical over 7 bases. Germline V gene sequence: CDR1 SGHTA, CDR2 FQGTGA. Germline trimming cut 3 bases from V and 2 bases from J; bases unmatched to any gene: 5. The CDR3 is made up of 15 amino acids. The CDR3 sequence: CASSLWGGNTDTQYF. CDR3 DNA sequence: TGTGCCAGCAGCTTGTGGGGGGGAAACACAGATACGCAGTATTTT.

The V gene is TRBV12-5, the J gene TRBJ1-2, with unresolved D. Germline V gene sequence: CDR1 LGHNT, CDR2 FRNRAP. This CDR3 is built from 15 residues. With 1 base removed from V and 6 bases from J, the gap between germline ends came to 15 bases. CDR3 in DNA: TGTGCTAGTGGTTTGGAGTTGAACCTCAGCGATGGCTACACCTTC. It codes for CASGLELNLSDGYTF.

The rearrangement uses TRBV5-5 and TRBJ1-2, with D possibly being TRBD1 (6 bases). The CDR3 is made up of 16 amino acids. The V end lost 4 bases, the J end lost 0 bases, and 16 bases lay between the germline ends. CDR1 and CDR2 from the germline V gene are SGHKS and YYEKEE (reference sequence). CDR3 sequence: CASSPIGQRPNYGYTF. The CDR3 nucleotides are TGTGCCAGCAGCCCCATAGGACAGAGACCTAACTATGGCTACACCTTC.

This chain connects TRBV2 to TRBJ2-6; 11 bases align to TRBD1. The V gene end was trimmed by 4 bases and the J gene end by 3 bases; junction bases not matched to a gene: 5. The CDR3 runs 17 residues. Germline-derived CDR1 and CDR2 are SNHLY and FYNNEI. The CDR3 nucleotides are TGTGCCAGCAGTGTAGGGACAGGGGGTAGTGGGGCCAACGTCCTGACTTTC. Its protein is CASSVGTGGSGANVLTF.

The V and J genes are TRBV4-2 and TRBJ1-2, with D perhaps matching TRBD1 (5 bases). Germline CDR1 LGHNA, CDR2 YNFKEQ. The CDR3 has 15 amino acids. Trimming took off 0 bases at V and 6 bases at J, with 14 bases between the two ends. The CDR3 here is CASSQDGSPGNGYTF. The CDR3, as DNA: TGTGCCAGCAGCCAAGATGGGTCGCCAGGGAATGGCTACACCTTC.

The rearrangement links TRBV7-2 to TRBJ1-6, with D hard to call. The V and J ends lost 3 bases and 5 bases respectively, with 11 bases between them. CDR1 is SGHTA and CDR2 is FQGNSA in the germline V gene. The CDR3 contains 15 residues. In DNA, the CDR3 is TGTGCCAGCAGCTTGCGGTCAAGAGATAATTCACCCCTCCACTTT. As protein: CASSLRSRDNSPLHF.

This clone was found once. V and J are TRBV7-9 and TRBJ1-4; 8 positions agree with TRBD1. This CDR3 comprises 12 residues. Germline assignment: CDR1 SEHNR and CDR2 FQNEAQ (reference sequence). With V trimmed by 5 bases and J by 11 bases, 4 bases remained unmatched. The CDR3 region is CASSAQGGKLFF. DNA of the CDR3: TGTGCCAGCAGCGCACAGGGGGGTAAACTGTTTTTT.